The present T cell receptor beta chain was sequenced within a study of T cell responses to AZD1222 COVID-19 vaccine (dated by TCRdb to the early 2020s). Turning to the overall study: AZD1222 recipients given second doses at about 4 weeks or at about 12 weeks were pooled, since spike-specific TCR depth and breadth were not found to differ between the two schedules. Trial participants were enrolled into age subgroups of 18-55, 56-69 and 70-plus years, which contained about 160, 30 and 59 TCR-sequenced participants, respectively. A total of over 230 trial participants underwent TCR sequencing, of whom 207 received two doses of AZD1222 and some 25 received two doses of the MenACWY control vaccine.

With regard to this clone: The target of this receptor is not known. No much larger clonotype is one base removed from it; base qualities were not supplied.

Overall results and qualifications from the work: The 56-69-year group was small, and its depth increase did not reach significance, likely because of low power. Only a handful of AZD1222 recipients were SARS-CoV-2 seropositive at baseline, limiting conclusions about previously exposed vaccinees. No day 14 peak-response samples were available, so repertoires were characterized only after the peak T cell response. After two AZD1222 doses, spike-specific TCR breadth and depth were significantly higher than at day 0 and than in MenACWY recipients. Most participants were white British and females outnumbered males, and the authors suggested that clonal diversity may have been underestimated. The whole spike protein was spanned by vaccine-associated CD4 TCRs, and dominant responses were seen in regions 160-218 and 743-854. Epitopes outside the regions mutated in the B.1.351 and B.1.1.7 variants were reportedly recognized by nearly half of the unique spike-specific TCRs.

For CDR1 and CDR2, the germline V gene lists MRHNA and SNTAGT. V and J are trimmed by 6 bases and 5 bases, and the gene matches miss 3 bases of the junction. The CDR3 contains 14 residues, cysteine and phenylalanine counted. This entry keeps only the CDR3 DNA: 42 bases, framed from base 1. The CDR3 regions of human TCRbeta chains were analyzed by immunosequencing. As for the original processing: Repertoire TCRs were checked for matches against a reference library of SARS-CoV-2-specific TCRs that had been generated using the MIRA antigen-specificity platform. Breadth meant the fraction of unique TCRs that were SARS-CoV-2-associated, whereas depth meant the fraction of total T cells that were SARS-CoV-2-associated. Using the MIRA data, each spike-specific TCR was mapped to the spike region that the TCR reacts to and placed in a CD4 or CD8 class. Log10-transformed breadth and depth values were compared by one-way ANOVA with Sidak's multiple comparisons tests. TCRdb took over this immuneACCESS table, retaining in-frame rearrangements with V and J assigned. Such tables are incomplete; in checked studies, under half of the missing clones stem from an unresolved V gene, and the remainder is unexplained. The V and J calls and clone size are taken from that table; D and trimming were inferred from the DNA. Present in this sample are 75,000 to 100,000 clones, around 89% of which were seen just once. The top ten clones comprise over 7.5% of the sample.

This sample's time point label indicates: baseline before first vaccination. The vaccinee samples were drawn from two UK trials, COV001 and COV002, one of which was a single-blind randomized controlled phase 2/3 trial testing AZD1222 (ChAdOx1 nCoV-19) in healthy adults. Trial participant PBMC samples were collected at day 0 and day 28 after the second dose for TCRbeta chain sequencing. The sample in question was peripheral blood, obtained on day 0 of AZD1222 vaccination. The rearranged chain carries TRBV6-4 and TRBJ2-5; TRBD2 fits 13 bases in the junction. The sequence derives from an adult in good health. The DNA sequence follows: TGTGCCAGCAGCCCGACTAGCGGGGGGGAGACCCAGTACTTC. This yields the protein CASSPTSGGETQYF.